These T cell receptor beta chains were read from a single sample in a study of CD8+CD57+ T cells in acquired aplastic anemia. Via MiXCR, TCRdb re-called the reads, giving one row per CDR3 protein. Of a few hundred thousand distinct CDR3 sequences in the sample, over 60% were seen once. Sequencing was performed on sorted CD4+, CD8+, or CD8+CD57+ T cells (not recorded which) from PBMCs. The receptors come from a human donor in good health. Each CDR3 is given with its conserved first and last residue. The order of the fields is V gene, clone size, D gene, J gene, CDR3 DNA, CDR3 protein. The D gene is left open where the match is weak. The size entry is marked missing in some rows and otherwise reads once, few, many or a size class.

TRBV20-1	-	TRBD1	TRBJ1-5	TGCAGTGCTGGTAGGGACAGTTGGAATCAGCCCCAGCATTTT	CSAGRDSWNQPQHF
TRBV20-1	few	TRBD2	TRBJ2-7	TGCAGTGCTAGGCATAGCGGGAACTACGAGCAGTACTTC	CSARHSGNYEQYF
TRBV7-6	-	TRBD1	TRBJ2-7	TGTGCCAGCAGCTTAGGACGGGACAGCTACGAGCAGTACTTC	CASSLGRDSYEQYF
TRBV7-8	-	-	TRBJ2-3	TGTGCCAGCAGGGGACTGGGCACAGATACGCAGTATTTT	CASRGLGTDTQYF
TRBV7-2	-	-	TRBJ2-7	TGTGCCAGCAGCTTAACCGACACAATAGTTTCCTACGAGCAGTACTTC	CASSLTDTIVSYEQYF
TRBV7-9	-	TRBD1	TRBJ2-5	TGTGCCAGCAGCACACAGGGGCCTGAGACCCAGTACTTC	CASSTQGPETQYF
TRBV7-9	-	TRBD2	TRBJ2-7	TGTGCCAGCAGCTTGGCTGATAGCGGGGGACCTACCTACGAGCAGTACTTC	CASSLADSGGPTYEQYF
TRBV30	-	TRBD2	TRBJ2-1	TGTGCCTGGAGTTCTGGGATGGGCGGGAGGAATGAGCAGTTCTTC	CAWSSGMGGRNEQFF
TRBV15	-	-	TRBJ1-6	TGTGCCACCAGCGGCAGGGGACTGGGTTCACCCCTCCACTTT	CATSGRGLGSPLHF
TRBV29-1	-	TRBD1	TRBJ1-1	TGCAGCGTTGCAAGACAGGGAGCAGAAGCTTTCTTT	CSVARQGAEAFF
TRBV29-1	few	TRBD1	TRBJ2-1	TGCAGCGTAACTGGGGGAGCGTTACAGGGGGTCCTTGATGAGCAGTTCTTC	CSVTGGALQGVLDEQFF
TRBV29-1	-	TRBD2	TRBJ2-7	TGCAGCGTTGTGCGGCAGGGCTCGGGAGGGCAGTACTTC	CSVVRQGSGGQYF
TRBV20-1	-	-	TRBJ2-7	TGCAGTGCAAAGGAAGGGGAGGACCACGAGCAGTACTTC	CSAKEGEDHEQYF
TRBV7-8	-	TRBD1	TRBJ2-7	TGTGCCAGCAGCCTCCGGACAGGACTCTCCTACGAGCAGTACTTC	CASSLRTGLSYEQYF
TRBV7-9	-	TRBD1	TRBJ1-6	TGTGCCAGCAGCTGGACAGGGCTTAATTCACCCCTCCACTTT	CASSWTGLNSPLHF
TRBV2	-	TRBD1	TRBJ2-3	TGTGCCAGCAGTGCAACGGGACAGGGGGTAAATACGCAGTATTTT	CASSATGQGVNTQYF
TRBV7-8	-	-	TRBJ2-5	TGTGCCAGCAGCTCGTGGGGGGGACACCAGGAGACCCAGGACTTC	CASSSWGGHQETQDF
TRBV4-1	many	TRBD1	TRBJ2-7	TGCGCCAGCAGCCTAGTCCCGGGACAGGGTTCCTACGAGCAGTACTTC	CASSLVPGQGSYEQYF
TRBV19	-	TRBD2	TRBJ2-2	TGTGCCAGTATTGAGACTAGCGGGGGTTCGAACACCGGGGAGCTGTTTTTT	CASIETSGGSNTGELFF
TRBV25-1	many	TRBD2	TRBJ2-3	TGTGCCAGCAGTGAAGGGAGGGATACAGATACGCAGTATTTT	CASSEGRDTDTQYF
TRBV20-1	many	-	TRBJ1-3	TGCAGTGCCTCGTCAGGAGGGGCTGGAAACACCATATATTTT	CSASSGGAGNTIYF